This T cell receptor beta chain was identified during a study of blood T cell repertoires in COVID-19. The CDR3 is 16 residues long. Adults between roughly 18 and 90 years of age took part from under 30 US areas. Participants were placed into cohorts based on the clinical history they reported. A COVID-19 case had been met by exposed participants during the 2 weeks before study entry. Authors' data handling: How many nucleated cells were present was estimated from reference gene primer amplification. The data were produced by immunoSEQ multiplex PCR, yet TCRdb's version contains in-frame clones alone and is incomplete. The D gene and trimming were derived from the DNA, and the V and J assignments and clone size from that table. The sample consists of 200,000 to 250,000 clones, about 90% of them appearing once.

The genes are TRBV21-1 and TRBJ2-1; TRBD2, as called in the table, went unchecked against the DNA. TRBV21-1 has pseudogene status. The sequencing sample was made of PBMCs or T cells enriched from blood (not recorded which). This sequence originates from a young man who had been exposed to COVID-19. The CDR3 loop reads CASDNWTIYSYNEQFF. CDR3 nucleotide sequence: TGTGCCAGCGACAACTGGACTATATACTCCTACAATGAGCAGTTCTTC.